Presented here are 21 T cell receptor beta chains from one specimen sequenced in a study of T cell responses to AZD1222 COVID-19 vaccine. The repertoire was sequenced with immunoSEQ multiplex PCR; TCRdb's copy has only in-frame clones and lacks some. This sample yields 90,000 to 100,000 clones, of which approximately 90% are seen a single time; approximately 7% belongs to the top ten. The sequencing used peripheral blood, collected on day 0 of AZD1222 vaccination. These receptor sequences come from an adult in good health.

CDR3: CASSQGQGSNQPQHF. The DNA for the CDR3 is TGTGCCAGCAGCCAAGGGCAGGGGAGCAATCAGCCCCAGCATTTT. V usage is TRBV9 and J usage is TRBJ1-5, with a possible D match to TRBD1 (6 bases). V lost 4 bases, J lost 1 base, and 12 bases lay in between. This CDR3 has 15 amino acids. The germline CDR1 and CDR2 sequences are SGDLS and YYNGEE.

The genes are TRBV6-2 or TRBV6-3 and TRBJ1-5; no clear D. Looked up from germline, CDR1 is MNHEY and CDR2 is SVGEGT. V lost 0 bases, J lost 3 bases, and 15 bases lay in between. CDR3 length: 17 residues. Here the CDR3 reads CASSYSNLNSFNQPQHF. CDR3 coding DNA: TGTGCCAGCAGTTACTCAAATTTGAATAGTTTCAATCAGCCCCAGCATTTT.

This chain links TRBV19 with TRBJ2-7, with 8 bases lining up with TRBD2. This CDR3 has 14 amino acids. CDR1 is LNHDA, CDR2 SQIVND, per germline (reference sequence). The J segment lost 4 bases and the V segment lost 7 bases, leaving 9 bases of the junction unmatched. The CDR3 loop reads CASKGREGRYEQYF. DNA for the CDR3: TGTGCCAGTAAAGGACGGGAGGGCCGATACGAGCAGTACTTC.

The chain employs TRBV4-2 and TRBJ1-6, with D perhaps matching TRBD1 (5 bases). This CDR3 has 18 residues. Trimming took off 1 base at V and 0 bases at J, with 13 bases between the two ends. The germline V gene has CDR1 LGHNA and CDR2 YNFKEQ. The CDR3 loop is CASSQGVQRGSYNSPLHF. CDR3 nucleotides: TGTGCCAGCAGCCAAGGAGTCCAAAGGGGCTCCTATAATTCACCCCTCCACTTT.

This clone has just one count. The chain couples TRBV18 to TRBJ1-1; D call uncertain. Trimming shortened V by 0 bases and J by 7 bases, and 12 bases separated the two germline ends. The length of the CDR3 is 14 residues. From germline, CDR1 is KGHSH and CDR2 LQKENI. The CDR3 nucleotides read TGTGCCAGCTCACCACCTTCAGGCGCCGATGAAGCTTTCTTT. Amino acid sequence: CASSPPSGADEAFF.

The chain recombines TRBV5-5 with TRBJ2-3; TRBD1 matches at 7 bases. The CDR3 contains 15 residues. The junction had 8 bases not matched to a gene; V was cut back by 4 bases and J by 3 bases. Looked up from germline, CDR1 is SGHKS and CDR2 is YYEKEE (reference sequence). The CDR3 DNA reads TGTGCCAGCAGCCTGACAGGGATAAGGACAGATACGCAGTATTTT. Its translation: CASSLTGIRTDTQYF.

The chain couples TRBV18 to TRBJ1-3, with unresolved D. Germline CDR1 and CDR2: KGHSH and LQKENI. CDR3 length: 15 amino acids. Trimming took off 6 bases at V and 2 bases at J, with 14 bases between the two ends. In DNA, the CDR3 is TGTGCCAGCTCCCCCCCAGGAAGGACTGGAAACACCATATATTTT. Protein sequence: CASSPPGRTGNTIYF.

The chain uses TRBV6-5 and TRBJ1-4; maybe TRBD1 (6 bases). The CDR3 has 14 amino acids. CDR1 MNHEY and CDR2 SVGAGI come from the germline V gene. Trimming cost V 2 bases and J 5 bases, with 9 bases left between them. The CDR3 region has the DNA TGTGCCAGCAGTTACCGGACAGTGAATGAAAAACTGTTTTTT. This translates into CASSYRTVNEKLFF.

In this sample, this clone turned up a few times. The chain is built from TRBV4-1 and TRBJ1-5; D may be TRBD1 (5 bases). Per germline, CDR1 MGHRA and CDR2 YSYEKL. The V end was cut by 1 base, the J end by 6 bases, with 13 bases between. This CDR3 contains 15 residues. The CDR3 coding sequence is TGCGCCAGCAGCCAAGGACAGAGCTTCCTTCAGCCCCAGCATTTT. This gives the protein CASSQGQSFLQPQHF.

The chain combines TRBV11-1 with TRBJ1-2; possibly TRBD1 for D (5 bases). Germline lookup yields CDR1 SGHAT and CDR2 FQDESV (reference sequence). The CDR3 sequence is 15 residues long. V gave up 5 bases and J gave up 7 bases, with 20 bases separating them. CDR3 sequence reads: CASSTTRPGRGGYTF. In DNA, the CDR3 is TGTGCCAGCAGCACCACCCGCCCAGGAAGGGGTGGCTACACCTTC.

V usage is TRBV5-1 and J usage is TRBJ2-5; 10 nucleotides agree with TRBD1. The V gene end was trimmed by 3 bases and the J gene end by 5 bases; junction bases not matched to a gene: 10. Germline CDR1 is SGHRS and CDR2 is YFSETQ. The CDR3 covers 16 residues. CDR3 DNA sequence: TGCGCCAGCAGCTGGACAGGGGGGAATTTGCCGGAGACCCAGTACTTC. Its translation: CASSWTGGNLPETQYF.

In this sample, this clone turned up once. V is TRBV3-1 (or the pseudogene TRBV3-2) and J is TRBJ2-3; the D gene could be TRBD1 or TRBD2 (6 bases each). The CDR3 extends over 17 amino acids. The V end was cut by 2 bases, the J end by 0 bases, with 15 bases between. In germline, CDR1 is LGHDT, CDR2 YNNKEL (reference sequence). The CDR3 reads CASSQIGGGKSTDTQYF. CDR3 nucleotide sequence: TGTGCCAGCAGCCAAATAGGGGGAGGTAAAAGCACAGATACGCAGTATTTT.

The rearrangement links TRBV28 to TRBJ2-7; 7 bases are shared with TRBD1. Unmatched junction bases numbered 18, after V lost 6 bases and J lost 7 bases. CDR1 is MDHEN and CDR2 is SYDVKM in the germline V gene. CDR3 length equals 16 residues. The CDR3 nucleotides are TGTGCCAGCAGCGCTGTAACAGGGGACCCCCTCGCAGAGCAGTACTTC. This encodes CASSAVTGDPLAEQYF.

The count of this clone is one. The chain's CDR3 is CATGPTPSYEQYF. The CDR3 nucleotides are TGTGCCACGGGCCCTACTCCTTCCTACGAGCAGTACTTC. V gene TRBV10-3 combines with J gene TRBJ2-7, with unresolved D. The CDR3 covers 13 residues. Trimming removed 10 bases from V and 1 base from J, with 14 bases in between. The V gene's germline CDR1 is ENHRY and CDR2 SYGVKD.

The V call is TRBV7-2, the J call TRBJ1-5; D remains ambiguous. In germline, CDR1 is SGHTA, CDR2 FQGNSA. Trimming pared 6 bases from V and 3 bases from J, leaving 9 bases between. The CDR3 runs 13 residues. The CDR3 protein is CASSGEFNQPQHF. Written as DNA, the CDR3 is TGTGCCAGCAGTGGGGAGTTCAATCAGCCCCAGCATTTT. Full variable domain (remainder filled in from reference TRBV7-2 and TRBJ1-5): GAGVSQSPSNKVTEKGKDVELRCDPISGHTALYWYRQSLGQGLEFLIYFQGNSAPDKSGLPSDRFSAERTGGSVSTLTIQRTQQEDSAVYLCASSGEFNQPQHFGDGTRLSIL.

The J gene is TRBJ2-2, the V gene TRBV29-1; 12 bases line up with TRBD2. The CDR3 is 14 residues long. The germline gives CDR1 SQVTM, CDR2 ANQGSEA. V dropped 7 bases and J dropped 6; count of bases not matched to a gene: 6. CDR3 DNA sequence: TGCAGCGCTAAACGACTAGCGGGAGCCGGGGAGCTGTTTTTT. Translated: CSAKRLAGAGELFF.

V usage is TRBV28 and J usage is TRBJ1-1; no definite D call. The CDR3 has 14 amino acids. Germline V lookup: CDR1 MDHEN, CDR2 SYDVKM. V lost 1 base and J lost 4, with 10 bases in between. The CDR3 DNA is TGTGCCAGCAGTTTATTGAGCCGGGGCACTGAAGCTTTCTTT. Translated: CASSLLSRGTEAFF.

This chain joins TRBV5-8 and TRBJ1-3; no definite D call. Germline V gene lookup returns CDR1 SGHTS and CDR2 YDEGEE. V dropped 4 bases and J dropped 0 bases, with 11 bases sitting between them. The CDR3 covers 15 residues. CDR3: CASSEGRYSGNTIYF. The CDR3 coding sequence is TGTGCCAGCAGCGAAGGACGGTACTCTGGAAACACCATATATTTT.

The chain carries TRBV5-8 and TRBJ1-1; the D is unclear. Germline V gene lookup returns CDR1 SGHTS and CDR2 YDEGEE. Trimming took 4 bases from V and 11 from J, leaving 30 bases between them. The CDR3 consists of 17 residues. The CDR3 nucleotides read TGTGCCAGCAGCCCGGGGAAAGGAGCTTTGACATCTTACCGGGCTTTCTTT. It yields the protein CASSPGKGALTSYRAFF. Looking up the rest from reference TRBV5-8 and TRBJ1-1 gives the full variable domain: EAGVTQSPTHLIKTRGQQATLRCSPISGHTSVYWYQQALGLGLQFLLWYDEGEERNRGNFPPRFSGRQFPNYSSELNVNALELEDSALYLCASSPGKGALTSYRAFFGQGTRLTVV.

As to this clone: Other nucleotide sequences in the sample specify the same CDR3. The V gene is TRBV6-5, the J gene TRBJ1-5; TRBD1 aligns across 7 bases. The V gene end was trimmed by 6 bases and the J gene end by 2 bases; junction bases not matched to a gene: 4. CDR3 length equals 14 residues. CDR1 and CDR2 (germline): MNHEY, SVGAGI. Written as DNA, the CDR3 is TGTGCCAGCAGCTACGGACAGGGCAATCAGCCCCAGCATTTT. Protein sequence: CASSYGQGNQPQHF.

The genes are TRBV18 and TRBJ2-7; a possible D gene is TRBD1 (6 bases). Per germline, CDR1 KGHSH and CDR2 LQKENI. CDR3 size: 17 residues. V gave up 3 bases and J gave up 4 bases, with 22 bases separating them. The DNA of the CDR3 is TGTGCCAGCTCACCCCAACAGGGTAGAGGGTCTTTATACGAGCAGTACTTC. This encodes CASSPQQGRGSLYEQYF.